The 12 T cell receptor beta chains reported below all come from one sample, sequenced in a study of beta chain features in type 1 diabetes. Every bit of the isolated RNA underwent reverse transcription, so sequencing read expressed TCRB transcripts. Generated by immunoSEQ multiplex PCR, the TCRdb table keeps only in-frame clones and is missing some. Seen here are under 300,000 clones, 25% to 30% observed once, and the top ten hold approximately 4%. The sample was central memory CD4+ T cells from blood. These receptors were obtained from a man aged 30 to 45 in good health.

In the case of this clone: This may be a read error, as it is one base from a much larger clone. V usage is TRBV6-1 and J usage is TRBJ2-1; 8 bases fit TRBD1. V shed 6 bases and J 0 bases; nucleotides not matched to a gene: 4. Germline V lookup: CDR1 MNHNS, CDR2 SASEGT. This CDR3 has 15 residues. This CDR3 reads CASRLTGGSYNEQFF. DNA of the CDR3: TGTGCCAGCAGGCTTACAGGGGGCTCCTACAATGAGCAGTTCTTC.

The chain has TRBV25-1 and TRBJ2-7; D could derive from TRBD1 or TRBD2 (5 bases each). The V end was cut by 4 bases, the J end by 2 bases, with 12 bases between. This CDR3 is built from 14 residues. The V gene's germline CDR1 is MGHDK and CDR2 SYGVNS. CDR3 sequence (DNA): TGTGCCAGCAGTGCGACGGGACGGACCTACGAGCAGTACTTC. It codes for CASSATGRTYEQYF.

The chain combines TRBV10-3 with TRBJ2-7; D unresolved. V lost 7 bases, J lost 3 bases, and 13 bases lay in between. CDR3 length: 13 residues. Germline CDR1 ENHRY, CDR2 SYGVKD. CDR3 residues: CAITPGPNYEQYF. The CDR3 DNA reads as TGTGCCATCACGCCGGGCCCAAACTACGAGCAGTACTTC.

This clone has more than one count but fewer than ten. The chain joins TRBV19 to TRBJ2-7, with no clear D. The V gene lost 7 bases and the J gene lost 0 bases, with 7 bases spanning the gap. This CDR3 is 12 amino acids long. The germline CDR1 and CDR2 sequences are LNHDA and SQIVND (reference sequence). CDR3 sequence reads: CASNPNSYEQYF. CDR3 coding DNA: TGTGCCAGTAATCCTAACTCCTACGAGCAGTACTTC. Combining the CDR3 with reference TRBV19 and TRBJ2-7 gives the whole variable domain DGGITQSPKYLFRKEGQNVTLSCEQNLNHDAMYWYRQDPGQGLRLIYYSQIVNDFQKGDIAEGYSVSREKKESFPLTVTSAQKNPTAFYLCASNPNSYEQYFGPGTRLTVT.

The chain combines TRBV5-6 with TRBJ2-7; TRBD1 agrees at 9 bases. CDR1 is SGHDT, CDR2 YYEEEE, per germline. The trim removed 4 bases at V and 2 bases at J, leaving 10 bases unmatched. CDR3 length equals 16 residues. CDR3 region: CASSPQPTGGPYEQYF. In DNA form, the CDR3 reads TGTGCCAGCAGCCCGCAGCCGACAGGGGGTCCCTACGAGCAGTACTTC.

This clone was counted between two and nine times. This chain connects TRBV2 to TRBJ1-3, with no clear D. Trimming cost V 8 bases and J 1 base, with 6 bases left between them. The CDR3 has 12 residues. CDR1 is SNHLY and CDR2 is FYNNEI in the germline V gene. CDR3 region: CASVESGNTIYF. CDR3 nucleotides: TGTGCCAGCGTTGAGTCTGGAAACACCATATATTTT.

The rearrangement uses TRBV14 and TRBJ2-2, with a possible D match to TRBD2 (5 bases). This CDR3 region has 15 residues. V lost 1 base and J 7 bases, leaving 13 bases between the germline ends. Germline CDR1 and CDR2: SGHDN and FVKESK. Written as DNA, the CDR3 is TGTGCCAGCAGCCAAGGTTTATTAGGGAGCGGGGAGCTGTTTTTT. Translation: CASSQGLLGSGELFF.

This clone was picked up a small number of times. The chain has TRBV7-8 and TRBJ2-5; D gene ambiguous. The CDR3 covers 13 residues. Germline V gene data show CDR1 as SGHVS and CDR2 as FQNEAQ. Trimming removed 4 bases from V and 5 bases from J, with 11 bases in between. The CDR3 protein is CASSSDRRETQYF. The CDR3 nucleotides read TGTGCCAGCAGCTCAGACCGGCGCGAGACCCAGTACTTC.

This clone was seen a handful of times. The chain is built from TRBV14 and TRBJ1-1; no clear D gene. V lost 1 base to trimming and J lost 0 bases, with 6 bases between them. The length of the CDR3 is 14 residues. The germline V gene has CDR1 SGHDN and CDR2 FVKESK. This CDR3 reads CASSQVGLNTEAFF. In nucleotides, the CDR3 is TGTGCCAGCAGCCAAGTCGGTCTGAACACTGAAGCTTTCTTT.

This clone occurred a few times. The V gene is TRBV10-3, the J gene TRBJ2-7; 12 bases are a match to TRBD2. The CDR3 contains 14 residues. With V trimmed by 4 bases and J by 3 bases, 1 base remained unmatched. Germline V gene data show CDR1 as ENHRY and CDR2 as SYGVKD. CDR3 coding DNA: TGTGCCATCAGTGGGACTAGCGGGGACTACGAGCAGTACTTC. Its protein is CAISGTSGDYEQYF.

This clone was seen a handful of times. This sample also contains other DNA sequences that code for the same CDR3. This chain links TRBV29-1 with TRBJ2-1; 8 bases align to TRBD1. CDR3 length: 14 residues. Germline assignment: CDR1 SQVTM and CDR2 ANQGSEA. The V gene end was trimmed by 3 bases and the J gene end by 4 bases; junction bases not matched to a gene: 5. As DNA, the CDR3 is TGCAGCGTTGATGGGCAGGGGGCATACAATGAGCAGTTCTTC. Translating gives CSVDGQGAYNEQFF.

V is TRBV28 and J is TRBJ2-7, with D unresolved. V lost 5 bases and J 6 bases, leaving 11 bases between the germline ends. The CDR3 is 12 residues long. The germline CDR1 and CDR2 sequences are MDHEN and SYDVKM. The CDR3 spells CASSLTLREQYF. The CDR3 bases are TGTGCCAGCAGTCTAACACTACGCGAGCAGTACTTC.